Listed here are 30 T cell receptor beta chains from one sample, sequenced in a study of blood T cells in healthy people across ages. A second 7 to 11 cycle PCR used barcoded and J-beta primers. Via MiXCR, TCRdb re-called the 5' RACE reads, giving one row per CDR3 protein. Here the sample spans around 990,000 distinct CDR3 sequences, more than 30% being singletons. What was sequenced was blood. These receptors came from a man between 18 and 35 years old in good health.

V is TRBV6-1 and J is TRBJ2-7, with D perhaps TRBD2 (6 bases). CDR1 is MNHNS and CDR2 is SASEGT in the germline V gene. The CDR3 is 13 amino acids. The germline V and J ends were trimmed by 11 bases and 4 bases, with 18 bases remaining between them. CDR3 nucleotide sequence: TGTGCCTTATCTGGCAGGGACTCTTACGAGCAGTACTTC. Protein: CALSGRDSYEQYF.

This clonotype appeared many times. The rearrangement joins TRBV3-1 to TRBJ1-6, with TRBD1 identical over 8 bases. Germline V CDR1 and CDR2: LGHDT, YNNKEL (reference sequence). The V gene end was trimmed by 1 base and the J gene end by 9 bases; junction bases not matched to a gene: 5. The CDR3 is 15 residues long. CDR3 amino acids: CASSQGTGRSSPLHF. CDR3 bases: TGTGCCAGCAGCCAAGGGACAGGGCGAAGTTCACCCCTCCACTTT.

This chain connects TRBV29-1 to TRBJ1-1; unclear D gene. The V gene lost 5 bases and the J gene lost 5 bases, with 12 bases spanning the gap. CDR1 SQVTM and CDR2 ANQGSEA come from the germline V gene. The CDR3 runs 12 residues. Here the CDR3 reads CSVIELGTEAFF. DNA of the CDR3: TGCAGCGTTATTGAACTTGGGACTGAAGCTTTCTTT.

Turning to this clonotype: A clone one base away is much larger, so this may be a read error. The chain combines TRBV9 with TRBJ2-1; tentatively, D is TRBD1 (5 bases). V gave up 0 bases and J gave up 10 bases, with 14 bases separating them. The CDR3 extends over 14 amino acids. Germline CDR1 SGDLS, CDR2 YYNGEE. CDR3 protein: CASSVEGRGYEQFF. Written as DNA, the CDR3 is TGTGCCAGCAGCGTAGAAGGTAGGGGCTACGAGCAGTTCTTC.

This clonotype was seen a few times. The chain combines TRBV7-2 with TRBJ2-7, with D uncertain. The V gene lost 3 bases and the J gene lost 2 bases, with 8 bases spanning the gap. Germline loops: CDR1 SGHTA, CDR2 FQGNSA. This CDR3 comprises 13 residues. The DNA of the CDR3 is TGTGCCAGCAGCTTCGATAGACCCTACGAGCAGTACTTC. Protein sequence: CASSFDRPYEQYF.

This clonotype came up many times. The genes are TRBV20-1 and TRBJ2-6; D perhaps matches TRBD1 (5 bases). Germline loops: CDR1 DFQATT, CDR2 SNEGSKA (reference sequence). The CDR3 runs to 13 residues. The ends were cut back, 5 bases at V and 3 bases at J, with 8 bases in the middle. The CDR3 is CSAVRVGANVLTF. The CDR3 DNA sequence: TGCAGTGCTGTCAGGGTTGGGGCCAACGTCCTGACTTTC.

The chain has TRBV6-2 or TRBV6-3 and TRBJ2-1; TRBD2 aligns across 8 bases. CDR1 and CDR2 (germline): MNHEY, SVGEGT. CDR3 length: 15 amino acids. Germline trimming cut 5 bases from V and 4 bases from J; bases unmatched to any gene: 7. The CDR3 here is CASSDPGTSYNEQFF. The CDR3 DNA reads TGTGCCAGCAGTGATCCAGGGACTAGTTACAATGAGCAGTTCTTC.

V usage is TRBV7-9 and J usage is TRBJ2-3, with TRBD1 as a possible D gene (6 bases). Deletions cut 5 bases from V and 1 base from J, with 13 bases between. The CDR3 covers 15 residues. Germline-derived CDR1 and CDR2 are SEHNR and FQNEAQ (reference sequence). The CDR3 region has the DNA TGTGCCAGCAGCAAAAGCGGACAGCGCACAGATACGCAGTATTTT. It yields the protein CASSKSGQRTDTQYF.

Turning to this clonotype: An end of the junction does not agree with germline; a read error may underlie this. The V gene is TRBV9, the J gene TRBJ2-7; 10 bases are shared with TRBD1. The CDR3 loop spans 16 amino acids. Germline lookup yields CDR1 SGDLS and CDR2 YYNGEE. This CDR3 reads CACSVRPGTGVYEQYF. The DNA of the CDR3 is TGTGCCTGCAGCGTCCGACCCGGGACAGGGGTTTACGAGCAGTACTTC. The whole variable domain, filled in from reference TRBV9 and TRBJ2-7, reads DSGVTQTPKHLITATGQRVTLRCSPRSGDLSVYWYQQSLDQGLQFLIQYYNGEERAKGNILERFSAQQFPDLHSELNLSSLELGDSALYFCACSVRPGTGVYEQYFGPGTRLTVT.

As for this clonotype: This could be a read error, since a much larger clone is one nucleotide away. The V and J genes are TRBV7-3 and TRBJ1-2, with a tentative D call TRBD1 (5 bases). Germline assignment: CDR1 SGHTA and CDR2 FQGTGA. CDR3 length: 13 residues. CDR3 bases: TGTGCCAGCAGCCCCCAGGACAATTATGGCTGCACCTTC. Translating gives CASSPQDNYGCTF.

There are a few counts of this clonotype. V and J are TRBV7-2 and TRBJ2-4; D unclear. Trimming left V 4 bases short and J 1 base short, with 11 bases between. This CDR3 spans 15 amino acids. CDR1 SGHTA and CDR2 FQGNSA come from the germline V gene. The CDR3 DNA is TGTGCCAGCAGCTACACCCGTGGGGCCAAAAACATTCAGTACTTC. The encoded protein is CASSYTRGAKNIQYF.

The genes are TRBV7-9 and TRBJ1-2, with D unresolved. Germline V gives CDR1 SEHNR, CDR2 FQNEAQ (reference sequence). V shed 6 bases and J shed 2 bases, with 10 bases lying between them. This CDR3 has 13 amino acids. For the CDR3, the DNA is TGTGCCAGCAGGGTCGGACTAAACTATGGCTACACCTTC. Amino acids: CASRVGLNYGYTF.

The rearrangement uses TRBV27 and TRBJ1-2, with 9 bases fitting TRBD1. This CDR3 region has 15 residues. Germline V gives CDR1 MNHEY, CDR2 SMNVEV (reference sequence). The V and J ends lost 5 bases and 5 bases, in that order; junction bases with no gene match: 9. CDR3 residues: CASSTNRGPLYGYTF. The CDR3 region has the DNA TGTGCCAGCAGTACGAACAGGGGGCCGCTTTATGGCTACACCTTC.

This clonotype was found a few times. V and J are TRBV9 and TRBJ1-1; D is possibly TRBD1 (6 bases). This CDR3 spans 15 amino acids. Germline CDR1 reads SGDLS; CDR2 reads YYNGEE. V lost 3 bases, J lost 5 bases, and 17 bases lay in between. CDR3 sequence reads: CASSAVIQQGTEAFF. The CDR3 DNA reads as TGTGCCAGCAGCGCAGTGATTCAACAGGGAACTGAAGCTTTCTTT.

The J gene is TRBJ2-1, the V gene TRBV6-5, with D perhaps being TRBD1 or TRBD2 (6 bases each). Germline V CDR1 and CDR2: MNHEY, SVGAGI. The CDR3 contains 13 residues. Trimming shortened V by 5 bases and J by 8 bases, and 13 bases separated the two germline ends. The CDR3 sequence: CASSKGGTHEQFF. CDR3 DNA: TGTGCCAGCAGTAAAGGGGGGACCCATGAGCAGTTCTTC.

Note on this clonotype: A much bigger clone sits one base away, suggesting this may be a read error. The gene calls are TRBV12-3 or TRBV12-4 and TRBJ2-3; D may be TRBD1 or TRBD2 (5 bases each). Trimming took off 7 bases at V and 4 bases at J, with 9 bases between the two ends. This CDR3 is 12 amino acids long. The CDR3 region is CASNEGSDTQYF. CDR3 coding DNA: TGTGCCAGCAACGAGGGGTCAGATACGCAGTATTTT.

This clonotype was counted only a few times. J is TRBJ1-5 and V is TRBV28; D possibly corresponds to TRBD1 (5 bases). In germline, CDR1 is MDHEN, CDR2 SYDVKM. Between the trimmed V and J ends, which lost 10 bases and 4 bases, there was a span of 11 bases. The CDR3 has 12 amino acids. The DNA of the CDR3 is TGTGCCATCATGGGGGGTAATCAGCCCCAGCATTTT. Its protein is CAIMGGNQPQHF. Supplemented by reference TRBV28 and TRBJ1-5, the full variable domain reads DVKVTQSSRYLVKRTGEKVFLECVQDMDHENMFWYRQDPGLGLRLIYFSYDVKMKEKGDIPEGYSVSREKKERFSLILESASTNQTSMYLCAIMGGNQPQHFGDGTRLSIL.

This clonotype was recorded a few times. The chain carries TRBV29-1 and TRBJ2-1; weak D call: TRBD2 (5 bases). Germline V CDR1 and CDR2: SQVTM, ANQGSEA. The CDR3 is 16 amino acids. Between the trimmed V and J ends, which lost 1 base and 4 bases, there was a span of 17 bases. The CDR3 loop reads CSVEGPSDRGYNEQFF. CDR3 nucleotides: TGCAGCGTTGAAGGGCCCTCGGACCGGGGATACAATGAGCAGTTCTTC.

The rearrangement links TRBV12-5 to TRBJ2-1; perhaps TRBD1 as D (6 bases). Trimming removed 2 bases at V and 9 bases at J, with 11 bases between. This CDR3 is 13 amino acids long. Germline V gene lookup returns CDR1 LGHNT and CDR2 FRNRAP. The CDR3 sequence: CASGLHRVGEQFF. The CDR3 DNA reads TGTGCTAGTGGTTTGCACAGGGTGGGTGAGCAGTTCTTC. Using reference TRBV12-5 and TRBJ2-1 for the parts outside the CDR3, the full variable domain is DARVTQTPRHKVTEMGQEVTMRCQPILGHNTVFWYRQTMMQGLELLAYFRNRAPLDDSGMPKDRFSAEMPDATLATLKIQPSEPRDSAVYFCASGLHRVGEQFFGPGTRLTVL.

The chain has TRBV9 and TRBJ2-1; TRBD1 is a possible D gene (5 bases). The CDR3 consists of 17 residues. The germline V gene has CDR1 SGDLS and CDR2 YYNGEE. V lost 4 bases, J lost 4 bases, and 21 bases lay in between. CDR3 DNA sequence: TGTGCCAGCAGCCCCACTCACCAGGGCTGGCTTTACAATGAGCAGTTCTTC. Its protein is CASSPTHQGWLYNEQFF. Full variable domain (outside the CDR3, taken from reference TRBV9 and TRBJ2-1): DSGVTQTPKHLITATGQRVTLRCSPRSGDLSVYWYQQSLDQGLQFLIQYYNGEERAKGNILERFSAQQFPDLHSELNLSSLELGDSALYFCASSPTHQGWLYNEQFFGPGTRLTVL.

The chain uses TRBV20-1 and TRBJ2-3, with D unclear. V lost 0 bases to trimming and J lost 9 bases, with 16 bases between them. This CDR3 comprises 14 residues. CDR1 and CDR2 from the germline V gene are DFQATT and SNEGSKA (reference sequence). CDR3 loop: CSARDPNRDRTQYF. The CDR3 DNA reads TGCAGTGCTAGAGACCCGAACCGTGACCGCACGCAGTATTTT.

The rearrangement joins TRBV15 to TRBJ1-2; weak D call: TRBD1 (6 bases). The CDR3 is 14 residues long. V was clipped by 5 bases and J by 5 bases, with 15 bases between them. Germline assignment: CDR1 LNHNV and CDR2 YYDKDF (reference sequence). The CDR3 spells CATSPRGNNYGYTF. CDR3 in DNA: TGTGCCACCAGCCCGAGGGGGAATAATTATGGCTACACCTTC.

Many counts were recorded for this clonotype. The junction shows a germline mismatch at one end, possibly a read error. The chain employs TRBV4-3 and TRBJ2-3; TRBD2 aligns across 9 bases. CDR3 length equals 14 residues. In germline, CDR1 is LGHNA, CDR2 YSLEER. CDR3 protein: CASSPGLATDTQYF. The CDR3 DNA follows: TGTGCCAGCAGCCCGGGACTAGCTACAGATACGCAGTATTTT.

This sequence joins TRBV7-6 and TRBJ2-1; the D gene is possibly TRBD2 (6 bases). V was trimmed by 2 bases and J by 7 bases, leaving 12 bases between them. The germline CDR1 and CDR2 sequences are SGHVS and FNYEAQ. CDR3 length: 14 amino acids. The CDR3 reads CASSLSRGRNEQFF. In nucleotides, the CDR3 is TGTGCCAGCAGCTTATCTAGAGGGAGGAATGAGCAGTTCTTC.

This clonotype was seen more than once but under ten times. The chain couples TRBV12-3 or TRBV12-4 to TRBJ2-3, with a possible D match to TRBD1 (6 bases). This CDR3 region has 12 residues. V lost 7 bases, J lost 2 bases, and 7 bases lay in between. CDR3 bases: TGTGCCAGCACAGGGGACACAGATACGCAGTATTTT. It codes for CASTGDTDTQYF.

This clonotype was picked up a small number of times. The genes are TRBV27 and TRBJ1-2; D is unclear. V dropped 6 bases and J dropped 0 bases, with 17 bases sitting between them. The CDR3 contains 16 residues. Germline V gives CDR1 MNHEY, CDR2 SMNVEV (reference sequence). CDR3 loop: CASRTLLRETNYGYTF. CDR3 DNA sequence: TGTGCCAGCAGGACCCTCCTTCGGGAGACTAACTATGGCTACACCTTC.

The chain links TRBV27 to TRBJ2-1; D is possibly TRBD1 or TRBD2 (5 bases each). Germline assignment: CDR1 MNHEY and CDR2 SMNVEV (reference sequence). This CDR3 has 14 residues. V was pared by 4 bases and J by 6 bases, with 13 bases between. The CDR3 loop is CASSSRARANEQFF. DNA for the CDR3: TGTGCCAGCAGTTCGCGGGCCAGGGCCAATGAGCAGTTCTTC.

This clonotype was seen more than once but under ten times. The chain joins TRBV7-2 to TRBJ2-7; D might be TRBD1 or TRBD2, each matching 5 bases. V lost 2 bases, J lost 2 bases, and 16 bases lay in between. CDR3 length: 16 amino acids. Germline V gene data show CDR1 as SGHTA and CDR2 as FQGNSA. The CDR3 region is CASSLTPGTPAYEQYF. The DNA for the CDR3 is TGTGCCAGCAGCTTAACCCCAGGGACCCCCGCCTACGAGCAGTACTTC.

The chain employs TRBV7-2 and TRBJ2-5, with D perhaps TRBD2 (6 bases). The CDR3 has 14 amino acids. CDR1 and CDR2 from the germline V gene are SGHTA and FQGNSA. V lost 2 bases and J 0 bases, leaving 7 bases between the germline ends. CDR3 bases: TGTGCCAGCAGCTTAAGGGACTACCAAGAGACCCAGTACTTC. Translated: CASSLRDYQETQYF.

This chain joins TRBV7-9 and TRBJ1-2; D is perhaps TRBD1 (5 bases). V gave up 2 bases and J gave up 4 bases, with 14 bases separating them. Germline V gene data show CDR1 as SEHNR and CDR2 as FQNEAQ (reference sequence). This CDR3 is 15 amino acids long. The DNA of the CDR3 is TGTGCCAGCAGCTTACCTGGGACTATCGGCTATGGCTACACCTTC. This encodes CASSLPGTIGYGYTF.